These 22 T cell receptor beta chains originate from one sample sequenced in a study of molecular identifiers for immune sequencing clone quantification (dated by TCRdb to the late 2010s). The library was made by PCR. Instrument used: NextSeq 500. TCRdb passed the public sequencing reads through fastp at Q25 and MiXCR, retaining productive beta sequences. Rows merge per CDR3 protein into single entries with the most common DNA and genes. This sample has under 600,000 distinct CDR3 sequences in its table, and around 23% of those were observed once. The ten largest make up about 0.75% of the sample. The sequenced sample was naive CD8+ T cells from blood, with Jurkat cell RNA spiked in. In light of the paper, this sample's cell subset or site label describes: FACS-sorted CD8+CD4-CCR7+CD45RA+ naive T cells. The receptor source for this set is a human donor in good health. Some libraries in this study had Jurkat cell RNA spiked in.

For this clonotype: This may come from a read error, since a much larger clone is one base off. The CDR3 DNA follows: TGTGCCAGCAGTGTACAGGCTACACCCGGCAGAAAACTGTTTTTT. The encoded protein is CASSVQATPGRKLFF. The V and J genes are TRBV6-5 and TRBJ1-4, with TRBD1 as a possible D gene (5 bases). V lost 5 bases to trimming and J lost 10 bases, with 20 bases between them. CDR1 is MNHEY and CDR2 is SVGAGI in the germline V gene. The CDR3 contains 15 residues.

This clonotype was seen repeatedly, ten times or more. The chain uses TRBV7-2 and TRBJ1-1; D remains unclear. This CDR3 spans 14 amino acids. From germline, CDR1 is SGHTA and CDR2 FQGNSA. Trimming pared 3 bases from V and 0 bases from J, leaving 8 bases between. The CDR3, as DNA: TGTGCCAGCAGCTTCCGGGCTCTGAACACTGAAGCTTTCTTT. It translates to CASSFRALNTEAFF.

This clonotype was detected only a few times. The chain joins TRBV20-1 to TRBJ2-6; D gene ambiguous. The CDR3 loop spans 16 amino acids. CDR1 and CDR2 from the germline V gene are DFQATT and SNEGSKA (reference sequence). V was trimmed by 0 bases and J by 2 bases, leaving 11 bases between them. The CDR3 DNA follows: TGCAGTGCTAGAGATCCCCAGGCGGCTGGGGCCAACGTCCTGACTTTC. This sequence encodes CSARDPQAAGANVLTF.

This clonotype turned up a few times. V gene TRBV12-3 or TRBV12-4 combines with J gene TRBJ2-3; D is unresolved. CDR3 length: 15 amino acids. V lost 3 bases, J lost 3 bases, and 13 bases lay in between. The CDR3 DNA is TGTGCCAGCAGTTTCGGGCCGATATCAACAGATACGCAGTATTTT. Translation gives CASSFGPISTDTQYF.

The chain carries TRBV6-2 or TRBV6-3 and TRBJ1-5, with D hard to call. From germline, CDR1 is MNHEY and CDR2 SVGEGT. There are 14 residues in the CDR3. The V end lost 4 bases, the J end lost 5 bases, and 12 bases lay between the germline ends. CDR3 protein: CASSSAGTYQPQHF. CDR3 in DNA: TGTGCCAGCAGTTCGGCCGGCACCTATCAGCCCCAGCATTTT.

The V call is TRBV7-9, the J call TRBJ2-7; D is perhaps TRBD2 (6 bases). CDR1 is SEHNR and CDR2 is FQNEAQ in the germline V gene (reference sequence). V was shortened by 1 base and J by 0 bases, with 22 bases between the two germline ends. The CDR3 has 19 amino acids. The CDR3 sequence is CASSLVLAAYQRSSYEQYF. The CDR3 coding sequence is TGTGCCAGCAGCTTAGTATTAGCGGCCTACCAGAGAAGCTCCTACGAGCAGTACTTC.

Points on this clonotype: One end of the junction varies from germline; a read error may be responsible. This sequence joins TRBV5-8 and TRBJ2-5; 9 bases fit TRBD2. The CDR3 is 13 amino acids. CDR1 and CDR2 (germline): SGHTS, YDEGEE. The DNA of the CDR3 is TGTGCCAGCTATAGCGGGAGCGGGGAGACCCTGTACTTC. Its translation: CASYSGSGETLYF. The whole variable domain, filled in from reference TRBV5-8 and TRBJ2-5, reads EAGVTQSPTHLIKTRGQQATLRCSPISGHTSVYWYQQALGLGLQFLLWYDEGEERNRGNFPPRFSGRQFPNYSSELNVNALELEDSALYLCASYSGSGETLYFGPGTRLLVL.

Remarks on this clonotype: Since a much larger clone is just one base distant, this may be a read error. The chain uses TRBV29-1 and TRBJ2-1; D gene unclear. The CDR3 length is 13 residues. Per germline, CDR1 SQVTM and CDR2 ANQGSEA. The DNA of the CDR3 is TGCAGTGTCCCCGCGGCAGGAAGCAATGAGCAGTTCTTC. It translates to CSVPAAGSNEQFF.

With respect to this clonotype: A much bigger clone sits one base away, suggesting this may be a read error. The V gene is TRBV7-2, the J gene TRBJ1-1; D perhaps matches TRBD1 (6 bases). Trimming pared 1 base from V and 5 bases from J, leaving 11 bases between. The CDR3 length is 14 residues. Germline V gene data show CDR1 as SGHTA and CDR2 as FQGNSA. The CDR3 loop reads CASSLEGRGTEAFF. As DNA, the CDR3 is TGTGCCAGCAGCTTAGAAGGCAGGGGAACTGAAGCTTTCTTT.

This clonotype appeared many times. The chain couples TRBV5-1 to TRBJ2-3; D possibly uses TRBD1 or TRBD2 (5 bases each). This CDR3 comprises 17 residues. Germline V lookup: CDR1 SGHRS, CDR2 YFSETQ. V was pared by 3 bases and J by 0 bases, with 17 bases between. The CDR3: CASSSLRDHPSTDTQYF. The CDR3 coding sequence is TGCGCCAGCAGCTCCCTAAGGGACCACCCTAGCACAGATACGCAGTATTTT.

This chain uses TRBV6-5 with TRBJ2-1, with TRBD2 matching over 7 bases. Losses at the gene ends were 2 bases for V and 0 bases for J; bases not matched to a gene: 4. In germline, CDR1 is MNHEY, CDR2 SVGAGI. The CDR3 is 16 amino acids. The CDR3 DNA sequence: TGTGCCAGCAGTTACGACGGGGGGACCTCCTACAATGAGCAGTTCTTC. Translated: CASSYDGGTSYNEQFF.

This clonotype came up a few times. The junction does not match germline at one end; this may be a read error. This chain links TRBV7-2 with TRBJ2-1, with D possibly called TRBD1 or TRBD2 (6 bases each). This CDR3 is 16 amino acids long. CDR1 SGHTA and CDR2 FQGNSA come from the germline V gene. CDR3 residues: CASSLLGGSSYNERFF. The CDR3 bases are TGTGCCAGCAGCTTATTGGGGGGCAGCTCCTACAATGAGCGGTTCTTC.

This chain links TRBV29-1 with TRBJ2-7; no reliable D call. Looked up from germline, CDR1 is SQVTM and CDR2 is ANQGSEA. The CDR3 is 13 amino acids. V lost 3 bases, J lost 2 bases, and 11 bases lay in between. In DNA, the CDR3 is TGCAGCGTTGAGGGTGACACCCCCTACGAGCAGTACTTC. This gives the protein CSVEGDTPYEQYF.

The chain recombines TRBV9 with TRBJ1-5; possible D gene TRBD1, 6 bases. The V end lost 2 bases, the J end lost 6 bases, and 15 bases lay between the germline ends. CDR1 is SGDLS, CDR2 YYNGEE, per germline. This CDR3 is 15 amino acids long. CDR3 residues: CASSVDGGAGQPQHF. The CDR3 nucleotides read TGTGCCAGCAGCGTGGACGGGGGCGCGGGTCAGCCCCAGCATTTT.

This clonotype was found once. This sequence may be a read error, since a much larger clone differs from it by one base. DNA of the CDR3: TGCGCCAGCGGCTCGAAGACAGGGGGCTTTTACGAGCAGTACTTC. It encodes CASGSKTGGFYEQYF. This sequence joins TRBV5-1 and TRBJ2-7, with TRBD1 matching over 10 bases. V was pared by 7 bases and J by 4 bases, with 11 bases of the junction left unmatched. This CDR3 is 15 amino acids long. From germline, CDR1 is SGHRS and CDR2 YFSETQ.

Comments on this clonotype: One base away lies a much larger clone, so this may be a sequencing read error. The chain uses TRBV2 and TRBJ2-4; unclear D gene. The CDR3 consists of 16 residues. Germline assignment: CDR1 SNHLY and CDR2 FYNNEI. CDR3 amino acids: CAGSDLAEQAKNIQYF. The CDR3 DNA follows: TGTGCCGGCAGTGATCTGGCGGAGCAAGCCAAAAACATTCAGTACTTC. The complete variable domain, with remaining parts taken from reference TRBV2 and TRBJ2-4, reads EPEVTQTPSHQVTQMGQEVILRCVPISNHLYFYWYRQILGQKVEFLVSFYNNEISEKSEIFDDQFSVERPDGSNFTLKIRSTKLEDSAMYFCAGSDLAEQAKNIQYFGAGTRLSVL.

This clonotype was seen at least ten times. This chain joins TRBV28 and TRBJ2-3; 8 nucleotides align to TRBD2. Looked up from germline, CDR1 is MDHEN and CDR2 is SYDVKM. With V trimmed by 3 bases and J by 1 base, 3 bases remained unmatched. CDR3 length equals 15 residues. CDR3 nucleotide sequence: TGTGCCAGCAGTTTTCGGGGGGGAGGCACAGATACGCAGTATTTT. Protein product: CASSFRGGGTDTQYF.

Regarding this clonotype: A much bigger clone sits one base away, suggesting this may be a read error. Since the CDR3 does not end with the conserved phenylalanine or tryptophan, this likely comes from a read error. The CDR3 region has the DNA TGTGCCAGCAGCCAGCTGGGGACTAGCGGAACCTACGAGCAGTACTAC. Translating it yields CASSQLGTSGTYEQYY. The chain uses TRBV4-2 and TRBJ2-7, with 11 bases lining up with TRBD2. The CDR3 extends over 16 amino acids. CDR1 and CDR2 (germline): LGHNA, YNFKEQ. Trimming removed 3 bases from V and 2 bases from J; junction bases left unmatched: 6.

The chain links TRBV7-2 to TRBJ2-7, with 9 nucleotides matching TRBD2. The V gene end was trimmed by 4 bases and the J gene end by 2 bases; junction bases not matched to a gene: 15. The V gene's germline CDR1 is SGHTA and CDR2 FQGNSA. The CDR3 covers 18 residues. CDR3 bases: TGTGCCAGCAGCTCCGGACCATCAGCGGGGGGTCAACCCTACGAGCAGTACTTC. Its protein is CASSSGPSAGGQPYEQYF.

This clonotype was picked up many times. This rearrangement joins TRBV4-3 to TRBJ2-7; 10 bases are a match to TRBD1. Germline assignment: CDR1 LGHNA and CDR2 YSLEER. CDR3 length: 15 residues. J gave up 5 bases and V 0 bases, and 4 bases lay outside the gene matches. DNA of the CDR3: TGCGCCAGCAGCCAAGACCGGGACAGGGGCGACGAGCAGTACTTC. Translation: CASSQDRDRGDEQYF.

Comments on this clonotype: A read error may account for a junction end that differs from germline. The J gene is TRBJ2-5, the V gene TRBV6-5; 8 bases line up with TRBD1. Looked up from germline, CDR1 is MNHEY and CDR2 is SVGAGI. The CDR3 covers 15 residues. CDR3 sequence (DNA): TGTGCCAGCAGTCTATCGACAGGGGTGGAAGAGCCCCAGTACTTC. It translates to CASSLSTGVEEPQYF.

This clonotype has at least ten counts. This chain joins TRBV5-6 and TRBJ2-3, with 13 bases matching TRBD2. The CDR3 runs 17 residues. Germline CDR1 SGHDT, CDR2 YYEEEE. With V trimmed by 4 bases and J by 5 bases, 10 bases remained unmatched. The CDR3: CASSLLAGGPGVDTQYF. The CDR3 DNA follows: TGTGCCAGCAGCCTACTAGCGGGGGGGCCGGGAGTAGATACGCAGTATTTT.